Listed below are T cell receptor beta chains from one sample, sequenced in a study of post-analysis software for immune sequencing data. A single record per CDR3 protein comes from TCRdb applying MiXCR to the PCR reads. The profile shows about 430,000 distinct CDR3 sequences, 39% of them singletons. The sequencing input was blood. These receptors were taken from a girl aged 2 to 9 with multiple sclerosis. CDR3s include the opening cysteine and the closing phenylalanine or tryptophan. A D gene is named only where the DNA matches it firmly. Rows may omit the clone size; those that give it use once, few, many or a size class.

d_call | j_call | clone_size | v_call | cdr3_nt | cdr3_aa
TRBD1 | TRBJ2-7 | . | TRBV6-1 | TGTGCCAGCAGTGATGGGTTAGGGACAGCGATCTACGAGCAGTACTTC | CASSDGLGTAIYEQYF
TRBD2 | TRBJ2-1 | . | TRBV28 | TGTGCCAGCAGTTCTCTCTCTAGCGGGGGGAACAATGAGCAGTTCTTC | CASSSLSSGGNNEQFF
TRBD1 | TRBJ1-1 | . | TRBV7-3 | TGTGCCAGCAGCTTTGGGCAAGAACAGGGGACTGAAGCTTTCTTT | CASSFGQEQGTEAFF
. | TRBJ1-2 | few | TRBV28 | TGTGCCAGCAGTTCCCTGCCGGGGGGCTATGGCTACACCTTC | CASSSLPGGYGYTF
TRBD2 | TRBJ2-1 | . | TRBV9 | TGTGCCAGCAGCGTTAGCGGGGGAGATTACAATGAGCAGTTCTTC | CASSVSGGDYNEQFF
. | TRBJ2-7 | . | TRBV12-3/TRBV12-4 | TGTGCCAGCAGTTTAGTTAGGGATCCCGAGCAGTACTTC | CASSLVRDPEQYF
. | TRBJ1-2 | . | TRBV4-2 | TGTGCCAGCAGCCAAGATGGCCCCAGGGTGGGTAGCTACACCTTC | CASSQDGPRVGSYTF
. | TRBJ2-5 | . | TRBV27 | TGTGCCAGTCGGCGGAGCCCCCCGGGGGAGCAGTACTTC | CASRRSPPGEQYF
TRBD1 | TRBJ1-4 | . | TRBV28 | TGTGCCAGTTCGACAGGGGAAAAACTGTTTTTT | CASSTGEKLFF
. | TRBJ1-2 | . | TRBV6-5 | TGTGCCAGCAGTTACGCACCCAGGGATGGCTACACCTTC | CASSYAPRDGYTF
TRBD1 | TRBJ1-6 | few | TRBV7-3 | TGTGCCAGCAGCTCAGCCGGGACAGGGCATTCACCCCTCCACTTT | CASSSAGTGHSPLHF
TRBD2 | TRBJ2-7 | few | TRBV27 | TGTGCCAGCAGCCCCTTACTAGCGGGAGGGCCTAATCCCTACGAGCAGTACTTC | CASSPLLAGGPNPYEQYF
. | TRBJ2-5 | many | TRBV14 | TGTGCCAGCAGCCAAGAAGCCCCGACTAGATCGGAGACCCAGTACTTC | CASSQEAPTRSETQYF
TRBD2 | TRBJ2-7 | few | TRBV7-2 | TGTGCCAGCAGCCCCCGGACTAGCGGGAGGGCTTTCCCCCCCACCGAGACCCGGTACTTC | CASSPRTSGRAFPPTETRYF
. | TRBJ1-5 | once | TRBV7-8 | TGTGCCAGCAGCTTAAATTCGGGGAACCAGCCCCAGCATTTT | CASSLNSGNQPQHF
. | TRBJ2-7 | few | TRBV28 | TGTGCCAGCAGTTCGTCCAGGGCCCCTATCTACGAGCAGTACTTC | CASSSSRAPIYEQYF
. | TRBJ2-7 | . | TRBV29-1 | TGCAGCGTCGCCCGACAGTACGAGCAGTACTTC | CSVARQYEQYF
TRBD1 | TRBJ1-2 | . | TRBV5-1 | TGCGCCAGCAGCCCTCTGGGGGGGACAGGGGGCGCGCATGGCTACACCTTC | CASSPLGGTGGAHGYTF
TRBD2 | TRBJ2-5 | few | TRBV20-1 | TGCAGCGCTAGTCCCCGACTAGCGGGATATCAAGAGACCCAGTACTTC | CSASPRLAGYQETQYF
. | TRBJ2-7 | . | TRBV9 | TGTGCCACCAGCGTAGGGGGTGACTCCTACGAGCAGTACTTC | CATSVGGDSYEQYF
. | TRBJ1-2 | . | TRBV15 | TGTGCCACCAGCAGAGATCGAGGGGGCTATGGCTACACCTTC | CATSRDRGGYGYTF
. | TRBJ2-1 | few | TRBV5-1 | TGCGCCAGCAGCTTGGCGGAGAACTACAATGAGCAGTTCTTC | CASSLAENYNEQFF
TRBD2 | TRBJ2-1 | . | TRBV12-3/TRBV12-4 | TGTGCCAGCAGCCCGACTAGCGGGAGATCGAGTGAGCAGTTCTTC | CASSPTSGRSSEQFF
. | TRBJ1-1 | . | TRBV7-9 | TGTGCCAGCAGCTTAGATGGTTACACGAACACTGAAGCTTTCTTT | CASSLDGYTNTEAFF
. | TRBJ2-6 | few | TRBV29-1 | TGCAGCGTTGGGGGCCAGAACTCTGGGGCCAACGTCCTGACTTTC | CSVGGQNSGANVLTF
TRBD2 | TRBJ2-7 | . | TRBV30 | TGTGCCTGGGATAACTCACTAGCGGGGGGATCCTACGAGCAGTACTTC | CAWDNSLAGGSYEQYF
TRBD1 | TRBJ1-1 | . | TRBV7-2 | TGTGCCAGCATCCTACAGGGGCTGGCGAACACTGAAGCTTTCTTT | CASILQGLANTEAFF
. | TRBJ2-1 | many | TRBV6-2/TRBV6-3 | TGTGCCAGCAGTTACCCTCACAATGAGCAGTTCTTC | CASSYPHNEQFF
TRBD1 | TRBJ2-5 | once | TRBV15 | TGTGCCACCAGCAGAGAGAGGGACAGGAGAGAGACCCAGTACTTC | CATSRERDRRETQYF
. | TRBJ2-3 | few | TRBV6-6 | TGTGCCAGTAATTTTAGGGGCACTAGCACAGATACGCAGTATTTT | CASNFRGTSTDTQYF
. | TRBJ2-7 | . | TRBV7-8 | TGTGCCAGCAGTTTTCAAGGACGGGCCTCCTACGAGCAGTACTTC | CASSFQGRASYEQYF
. | TRBJ2-7 | . | TRBV13 | TGTGCCAGCAGCTTGCGAGGGCGGAGCGAGCAGTACTTC | CASSLRGRSEQYF
. | TRBJ2-7 | . | TRBV12-3/TRBV12-4 | TGTGCCAGCAGTTTAGCTAGACACACATACTACGAGCAGTACTTC | CASSLARHTYYEQYF
. | TRBJ2-7 | . | TRBV29-1 | TGCAGCGTTGAAGGGTCAGAGTACGAGCAGTACTTC | CSVEGSEYEQYF
TRBD1 | TRBJ1-1 | few | TRBV7-8 | TGTGCCAGCAGCTTAGGGACAGGAGTAACTGAAGCTTTCTTT | CASSLGTGVTEAFF
TRBD2 | TRBJ2-3 | . | TRBV9 | TGTGCCAGCAGCCATACTAGCGGGAACCGACGTGCCACAGATACGCAGTATTTT | CASSHTSGNRRATDTQYF
. | TRBJ1-4 | . | TRBV18 | TGTGCCAGCTCACCATCGCCAACAGGGATCATCGAAAAACTGTTTTTT | CASSPSPTGIIEKLFF
TRBD1 | TRBJ1-1 | . | TRBV7-2 | TGTGCCAGCAGCTTGTACCAGGGGGTAGTAGCTTTCTTT | CASSLYQGVVAFF
TRBD2 | TRBJ2-3 | few | TRBV5-1 | TGCGCCAGCAGCATTAAGCGGGGCGCGGCAGATACGCAGTATTTT | CASSIKRGAADTQYF
TRBD1 | TRBJ1-2 | . | TRBV5-1 | TGCGCCAGCAGCTTGGTGAGACAGGGCTATGGCTACACCTTC | CASSLVRQGYGYTF
. | TRBJ1-5 | . | TRBV6-5 | TGTGCCAGCAGCCCTAAGATCGGGGGAAGCAATCAGCCCCAGCATTTT | CASSPKIGGSNQPQHF
. | TRBJ2-1 | . | TRBV4-3 | TGCGTCAGCAGCCAAGCCTGGGGTAGCTCCTACAATGAGCAGTTCTTC | CVSSQAWGSSYNEQFF
TRBD2 | TRBJ2-1 | many | TRBV14 | TGTGCCAGCAGCCAAGGAGGGACTAGAGGATGGACTGAGCAGTTCTTC | CASSQGGTRGWTEQFF
TRBD2 | TRBJ2-7 | few | TRBV28 | TGTGCCAGCAGTTTATCCGTAGCGGGAGACTACGAGCAGTACTTC | CASSLSVAGDYEQYF
TRBD2 | TRBJ2-1 | few | TRBV20-1 | TGCAGTGCCCCGGGGGGAGCCTACAATGAGCAGTTCTTC | CSAPGGAYNEQFF
. | TRBJ2-5 | few | TRBV24-1 | TGTGCCACCAGTGATTCTTACCTCGGCGAGACCCAGTACTTC | CATSDSYLGETQYF
. | TRBJ2-5 | few | TRBV10-3 | TGTGCCATCAGTACCTCCCAGGGAAGGCAAGAGACCCAGTACTTC | CAISTSQGRQETQYF
. | TRBJ2-1 | . | TRBV27 | TGTGCCAGCAAAAATATGGACGGTTACTCCTACAATGAGCAGTTCTTC | CASKNMDGYSYNEQFF